This TCR beta chain was captured in a study of blood T cells in healthy people across ages. The germline V gene has CDR1 SQVTM and CDR2 ANQGSEA. The CDR3 is made up of 13 amino acids. V lost 3 bases, J lost 5 bases, and 5 bases stayed unmatched. Next came a second PCR, run for about 6 to 12 cycles, which used a sample-barcoded 5' primer along with a J-beta primer mix. TCRdb fed the 5' RACE reads into MiXCR, producing one record per CDR3 protein. The table includes approximately 1,700,000 distinct CDR3 sequences, about 39% detected once. There are a few counts of this clonotype. The TCR originated in a human donor in good health. The rearrangement uses TRBV29-1 and TRBJ2-3; 7 bases match TRBD1. The sample consisted of blood. As DNA, the CDR3 is TGCAGCGTTGACAGGGGGTTTGGAGATACGCAGTATTTT. As protein: CSVDRGFGDTQYF.